The entry that follows covers one TCR beta chain sequence. This clonotype was seen a few times. The antigen it binds to is not known. It has no much larger one-base neighbor in the sample; base qualities were not kept. The data stem from a study of T-cell reconstitution after alpha-beta-depleted transplantation in children (dated by TCRdb to about 2016). Study-level background: T-cell immune reconstitution after TCRalphabeta/CD19-depleted allogeneic hematopoietic cell transplantation in children was quantitatively tracked in the study by means of TCR repertoire profiling. Results and caveats for the whole study, not just this receptor: In some patients, the high TCRbeta diversity seen at day 60 was put down to recipient T cells and intrathymic progenitors that had survived conditioning. The apparently early alphabetaT-cell count recovery about two months after transplant was reportedly dependent on only several hundred rapidly expanded clones derived from non-depleted graft cells. Hyperexpanded clone frequencies declined over subsequent months; after one year, T-cell counts and TCRbeta diversity were mostly attributed to newly produced T cells.

Sequences MDHEN (CDR1) and SYDVKM (CDR2) are obtained from the germline V gene. From V the trimming removes 8 bases and from J it removes 6 bases, while the gene matches leave 13 bases of the junction unaccounted for. Including the terminal cysteine and phenylalanine, the CDR3 comprises 15 residues. The DNA shown is the 45-base CDR3, in frame from base 1. What the treatment or condition label conveys for this sample: allogeneic hematopoietic cell transplantation with graft depleted of TCRalphabeta T cells and CD19 B cells. The transplant recipients were children given TCRalphabeta/CD19-depleted allogeneic hematopoietic cell grafts. Library creation used PCR. The listed sequencing device is Illumina HiSeq 2500. Molecular barcoding was employed in the preparation of TCR libraries, with unique molecular identifiers being used to normalize TCRbeta repertoire quantification. TCRdb reran the public reads through fastp at Q25 and MiXCR, keeping productive beta chains. Identical CDR3 proteins give one entry, which carries the most common genes and DNA. The sample records more than 400,000 distinct CDR3 sequences, more than 9.5% of which are singletons. The ten largest make up approximately 15% of the sample.

Sequenced here: PBMCs, mostly from graft donor cells, sampled 180 days after TCRalphabeta/CD19-depleted stem cell transplant. The rearrangement combines TRBV28 with TRBJ2-1, with TRBD2 matching 7 junction bases. This receptor was taken from a female patient aged 2-9 years who had a stem cell transplant for aplastic anemia, so the T cells may come from the graft donor. In nucleotides, the sequence is TGTGCCAGCGTAACTCGACCAGCGGGAATCAATGAGCAGTTCTTC. Its product reads: CASVTRPAGINEQFF.